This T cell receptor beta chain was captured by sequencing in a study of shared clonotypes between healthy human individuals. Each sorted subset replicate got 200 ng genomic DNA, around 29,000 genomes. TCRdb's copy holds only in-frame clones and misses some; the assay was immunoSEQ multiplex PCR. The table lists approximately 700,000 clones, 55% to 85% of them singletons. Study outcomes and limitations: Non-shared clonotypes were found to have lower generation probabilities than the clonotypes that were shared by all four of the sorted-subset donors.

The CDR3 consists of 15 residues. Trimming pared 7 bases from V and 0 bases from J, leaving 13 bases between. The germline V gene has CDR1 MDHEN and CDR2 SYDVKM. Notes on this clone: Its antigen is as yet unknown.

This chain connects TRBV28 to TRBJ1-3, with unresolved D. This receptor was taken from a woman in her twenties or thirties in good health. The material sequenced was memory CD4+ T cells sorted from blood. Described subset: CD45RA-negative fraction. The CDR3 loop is CASNEGINSGNTIYF. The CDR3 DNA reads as TGTGCCAGCAACGAGGGCATCAACTCTGGAAACACCATATATTTT.